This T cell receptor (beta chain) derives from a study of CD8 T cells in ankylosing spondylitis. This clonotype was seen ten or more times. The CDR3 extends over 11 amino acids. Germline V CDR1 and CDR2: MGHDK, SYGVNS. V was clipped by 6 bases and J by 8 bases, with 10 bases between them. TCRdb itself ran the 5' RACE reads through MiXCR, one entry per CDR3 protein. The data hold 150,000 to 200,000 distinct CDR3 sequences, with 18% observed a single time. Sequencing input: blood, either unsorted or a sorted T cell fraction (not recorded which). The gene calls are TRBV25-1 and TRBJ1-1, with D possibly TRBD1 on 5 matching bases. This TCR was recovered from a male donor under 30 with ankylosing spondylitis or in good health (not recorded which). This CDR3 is CASRGGTEAFF. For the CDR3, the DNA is TGTGCCAGCAGGGGGGGGACCGAAGCTTTCTTT. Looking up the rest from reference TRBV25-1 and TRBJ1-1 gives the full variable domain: EADIYQTPRYLVIGTGKKITLECSQTMGHDKMYWYQQDPGMELHLIHYSYGVNSTEKGDLSSESTVSRIRTEHFPLTLESARPSHTSQYLCASRGGTEAFFGQGTRLTVV.